The 8 T cell receptor beta chains below all came from one sample that was sequenced in a study of blood T cell repertoires in COVID-19. Method: immunoSEQ multiplex PCR; TCRdb's copy keeps in-frame clones and lacks some. The table lists some 140,000 clones, about four fifths of them singletons. The sequenced material came from peripheral blood. All receptors come from an elderly woman with acute or convalescent COVID-19.

The chain joins TRBV18 to TRBJ2-7, with 10 bases identical to TRBD2. V lost 3 bases, J lost 4 bases, and 6 bases stayed unmatched. This CDR3 comprises 15 residues. CDR1 is KGHSH and CDR2 is LQKENI in the germline V gene. CDR3 sequence (DNA): TGTGCCAGCTCACCTAGTAGCGGGAGGATTTACGAGCAGTACTTC. This codes for CASSPSSGRIYEQYF.

This chain links TRBV5-4 with TRBJ1-1, with D perhaps TRBD1 (5 bases). Germline-derived CDR1 and CDR2 are SGHNT and YYREEE (reference sequence). V was cut by 2 bases and J by 8 bases, with 10 bases left in between. CDR3 length: 12 residues. The CDR3: CASSFAGLEAFF. For the CDR3, the DNA is TGTGCCAGCAGCTTCGCAGGGCTGGAAGCTTTCTTT.

The V gene is TRBV18, the J gene TRBJ1-2, with TRBD1 identical over 11 bases. V was clipped by 5 bases and J by 4 bases; unmatched bases: 3. Per the germline V gene, CDR1 is KGHSH and CDR2 is LQKENI. The CDR3 runs to 14 residues. The CDR3 DNA follows: TGTGCCAGCTCAGGACAGGGGGCGATCTATGGCTACACCTTC. Protein product: CASSGQGAIYGYTF.

The gene calls are TRBV27 and TRBJ2-1; D perhaps matches TRBD1 (6 bases). The CDR3 is made up of 19 amino acids. Germline V gene lookup returns CDR1 MNHEY and CDR2 SMNVEV (reference sequence). The V end was cut by 3 bases, the J end by 0 bases, with 21 bases between. CDR3 sequence reads: CASSFGGQYYSFSYNEQFF. The CDR3 DNA follows: TGTGCCAGCAGTTTTGGGGGACAATACTACTCCTTCTCCTACAATGAGCAGTTCTTC.

The V gene is TRBV7-9, the J gene TRBJ2-3; D gene uncertain. The CDR3 totals 14 residues. Per germline, CDR1 SEHNR and CDR2 FQNEAQ (reference sequence). Trimming left V 3 bases short and J 0 bases short, with 7 bases between. CDR3 residues: CASSLSLSTDTQYF. CDR3 nucleotides: TGTGCCAGCAGCTTGTCACTAAGCACAGATACGCAGTATTTT.

The chain recombines TRBV19 with TRBJ2-3, with 12 nucleotides matching TRBD2. The CDR3 extends over 18 amino acids. V trimming: 6 bases; J trimming: 0 bases; junction bases outside the gene matches: 10. The germline V gene has CDR1 LNHDA and CDR2 SQIVND (reference sequence). CDR3 sequence (DNA): TGTGCCAGTAGCTCAAGGGCCCTAGCGGGGGGGAGCACAGATACGCAGTATTTT. It yields the protein CASSSRALAGGSTDTQYF.

The V and J genes are TRBV5-6 and TRBJ2-3; 7 bases agree with TRBD1. The germline V gene has CDR1 SGHDT and CDR2 YYEEEE. V lost 4 bases, J lost 2 bases, and 4 bases stayed unmatched. The CDR3 is 14 amino acids. CDR3 loop: CASSLGTVTDTQYF. In DNA, the CDR3 is TGTGCCAGCAGCCTTGGGACAGTCACAGATACGCAGTATTTT.

This clone was recorded a few times. The chain uses TRBV7-9 and TRBJ1-1; TRBD1 agrees at 8 bases. Germline CDR1 is SEHNR and CDR2 is FQNEAQ (reference sequence). The CDR3 length is 15 residues. V was pared by 1 base and J by 1 base, with 2 bases of the junction left unmatched. The CDR3 DNA reads TGTGCCAGCAGCTTAGGGGACAGGCGGAACACTGAAGCTTTCTTT. This gives the protein CASSLGDRRNTEAFF.